The next 24 T cell receptor beta chains were all read from a single sample in a study of T cell repertoires in cytomegalovirus infection. Antigens for these TCRs are unknown. TCRdb used MiXCR to reprocess the reads, holding one entry per CDR3 protein. The sample gives about 830,000 distinct CDR3 sequences, around a third of which show up once; roughly 12% is in the top ten. Sequences were derived from cultured CD8+ T cells from PBMCs, sampled from culture after CMV antigen stimulation. The receptors were sampled from a human donor in good health (CMV status not recorded). Some clones in this sample may be carry-over from other donors' samples.

This clonotype was counted once. The CDR3 carries no conserved terminal phenylalanine or tryptophan, so it likely arises from a read error. V is TRBV6-6 and J is TRBJ2-1; tentatively, D is TRBD1 (5 bases). The V end was cut by 5 bases, the J end by 9 bases, with 17 bases between. The CDR3 has 14 amino acids. Germline values: CDR1 MNHNY, CDR2 SVGAGI (reference sequence). In nucleotides, the CDR3 is TGTGCCAGCAGTGGTTTAGGGGTAGTTACTGAGCAGTTCTAC. Its protein is CASSGLGVVTEQFY.

The chain carries TRBV5-6 and TRBJ1-6, with D hard to call. The CDR3 loop spans 18 amino acids. The ends were cut back, 4 bases at V and 0 bases at J, with 17 bases in the middle. Per germline, CDR1 SGHDT and CDR2 YYEEEE. CDR3 region: CASSPMTAISSYNSPLHF. CDR3 nucleotides: TGTGCCAGCAGCCCCATGACGGCGATTAGCTCCTATAATTCACCCCTCCACTTT.

This clonotype has a handful of counts. This chain connects TRBV28 to TRBJ1-1; D ambiguous. This CDR3 region has 13 residues. The V gene lost 5 bases and the J gene lost 4 bases, with 11 bases spanning the gap. Germline CDR1 MDHEN, CDR2 SYDVKM. CDR3 sequence (DNA): TGTGCCAGCAGTAAATCGGCGATCACTGAAGCTTTCTTT. Translation: CASSKSAITEAFF.

This rearrangement joins TRBV7-3 to TRBJ2-1, with unresolved D. Looked up from germline, CDR1 is SGHTA and CDR2 is FQGTGA. This CDR3 contains 14 residues. With 5 bases removed from V and 4 bases from J, the gap between germline ends came to 12 bases. Written as DNA, the CDR3 is TGTGCCAGCAGCATATTACAGATATACAATGAGCAGTTCTTC. It translates to CASSILQIYNEQFF.

This chain links TRBV9 with TRBJ2-6; either TRBD1 or TRBD2 may supply D (5 bases each). The CDR3 consists of 18 residues. CDR1 and CDR2 from the germline V gene are SGDLS and YYNGEE. V was pared by 4 bases and J by 1 base, with 18 bases between. The CDR3 DNA is TGTGCCAGCAGCCCTCGAGAGGGGTTCCCTTCTGGGGCCAACGTCCTGACTTTC. It specifies CASSPREGFPSGANVLTF. Filled out from reference TRBV9 and TRBJ2-6, the complete variable domain reads DSGVTQTPKHLITATGQRVTLRCSPRSGDLSVYWYQQSLDQGLQFLIQYYNGEERAKGNILERFSAQQFPDLHSELNLSSLELGDSALYFCASSPREGFPSGANVLTFGAGSRLTVL.

This clonotype has just a few counts. The rearrangement uses TRBV2 and TRBJ2-1; D gene unclear. V dropped 4 bases and J dropped 0 bases, with 10 bases sitting between them. This CDR3 spans 15 amino acids. The germline V gene encodes CDR1 SNHLY and CDR2 FYNNEI. The CDR3 nucleotides are TGTGCCAGCAGTGGGAAGTTCAACTCCTACAATGAGCAGTTCTTC. It yields the protein CASSGKFNSYNEQFF.

This clonotype has only a few counts. The chain has TRBV10-3 and TRBJ1-3; TRBD1 aligns across 9 bases. With 6 bases clipped from V and 2 bases from J, the junction kept 5 bases outside the gene matches. Germline CDR1 is ENHRY and CDR2 is SYGVKD. The CDR3 length is 15 residues. The CDR3 DNA reads TGTGCCATCAGGGCCCGGGACAGGGCTGGAAACACCATATATTTT. This gives the protein CAIRARDRAGNTIYF.

There are many counts of this clonotype. The chain joins TRBV7-2 to TRBJ1-5, with 8 bases identical to TRBD1. In germline, CDR1 is SGHTA, CDR2 FQGNSA. Losses at the gene ends were 0 bases for V and 4 bases for J; bases not matched to a gene: 8. CDR3 length: 17 residues. DNA for the CDR3: TGTGCCAGCAGCTTAGCGGGGGGACAGGCCCTAAATCAGCCCCAGCATTTT. This sequence encodes CASSLAGGQALNQPQHF.

V gene TRBV29-1 combines with J gene TRBJ2-2; D may correspond to TRBD1 or TRBD2 (5 bases each). The V end lost 1 base, the J end lost 3 bases, and 9 bases lay between the germline ends. CDR1 SQVTM and CDR2 ANQGSEA come from the germline V gene. There are 14 residues in the CDR3. CDR3 bases: TGCAGCGTTGAAGGGGACCCACACACCGGGGAGCTGTTTTTT. It yields the protein CSVEGDPHTGELFF.

The chain is built from TRBV7-9 and TRBJ2-7; the D is unclear. The V end was cut by 3 bases, the J end by 3 bases, with 18 bases between. The CDR3 runs to 16 residues. Germline V lookup: CDR1 SEHNR, CDR2 FQNEAQ (reference sequence). CDR3 DNA sequence: TGTGCCAGCAGCTTTTTGTGGCAGGCCATATTCTACGAGCAGTACGTC. This gives the protein CASSFLWQAIFYEQYV.

V is TRBV6-6 and J is TRBJ2-1; 7 bases match TRBD2. The J segment lost 0 bases and the V segment lost 6 bases, leaving 11 bases of the junction unmatched. The CDR3 has 17 residues. Germline assignment: CDR1 MNHNY and CDR2 SVGAGI (reference sequence). The CDR3 DNA reads as TGTGCCAGCAGGGTGAGCGGGGAGATAAGCTCCTACAATGAGCAGTTCTTC. Translated: CASRVSGEISSYNEQFF.

V gene TRBV6-5 combines with J gene TRBJ1-1; D remains ambiguous. Trimming shortened V by 3 bases and J by 4 bases, and 9 bases separated the two germline ends. CDR1 and CDR2 (germline): MNHEY, SVGAGI. This CDR3 is built from 13 residues. The CDR3 DNA sequence: TGTGCCAGCAGTTATCGGCTTGCCACTGAAGCTTTCTTT. Its translation is CASSYRLATEAFF.

The chain is built from TRBV2 and TRBJ2-3; the D is unclear. The V end lost 8 bases, the J end lost 2 bases, and 17 bases lay between the germline ends. This CDR3 spans 15 amino acids. The germline V gene has CDR1 SNHLY and CDR2 FYNNEI. The CDR3 sequence: CASGRARHYTDTQYF. The CDR3 DNA reads TGTGCCAGCGGACGCGCGAGACACTACACAGATACGCAGTATTTT.

This chain joins TRBV12-3 or TRBV12-4 and TRBJ2-6; the match to TRBD1 covers 9 bases. J was trimmed by 1 base and V by 6 bases; bases with no gene match: 7. The CDR3 extends over 17 amino acids. The DNA of the CDR3 is TGTGCCAGCAGGCCGGACAGGGGTGGTTCTGGGGCCAACGTCCTGACTTTC. Translating it yields CASRPDRGGSGANVLTF.

This clonotype has ten or more counts. V is TRBV2 and J is TRBJ2-2; D gene unclear. Trimming removed 4 bases at V and 6 bases at J, with 12 bases between. The CDR3 sequence is 14 residues long. Germline CDR1 and CDR2: SNHLY and FYNNEI. The CDR3 loop reads CASSASVLAGELFF. DNA for the CDR3: TGTGCCAGCAGTGCGTCCGTTCTCGCCGGGGAGCTGTTTTTT.

A few counts support this clonotype. The chain carries TRBV7-9 and TRBJ1-1; D is perhaps TRBD1 (5 bases). Looked up from germline, CDR1 is SEHNR and CDR2 is FQNEAQ (reference sequence). This CDR3 has 15 amino acids. Trimming stripped 3 bases from V and 4 bases from J, with 15 bases between. CDR3 residues: CASSLNSGPGTEAFF. DNA of the CDR3: TGTGCCAGCAGCTTGAATTCAGGGCCGGGCACTGAAGCTTTCTTT. The full variable domain, in which reference TRBV7-9 and TRBJ1-1 provide the parts outside the CDR3, is DTGVSQNPRHKITKRGQNVTFRCDPISEHNRLYWYRQTLGQGPEFLTYFQNEAQLEKSRLLSDRFSAERPKGSFSTLEIQRTEQGDSAMYLCASSLNSGPGTEAFFGQGTRLTVV.

The genes are TRBV5-5 and TRBJ1-1, with TRBD1 as a possible D gene (5 bases). Germline V gene data show CDR1 as SGHKS and CDR2 as YYEKEE (reference sequence). V was clipped by 0 bases and J by 1 base, with 13 bases between them. The CDR3 spans 16 residues. The CDR3 region is CASSLAREEGNTEAFF. The CDR3, as DNA: TGTGCCAGCAGCTTGGCCAGGGAGGAGGGGAACACTGAAGCTTTCTTT.

This clonotype was seen at least ten times. The chain employs TRBV12-3 or TRBV12-4 and TRBJ2-1; 8 bases match TRBD2. The length of the CDR3 is 16 residues. With V trimmed by 6 bases and J by 0 bases, 7 bases remained unmatched. The CDR3 spells CASSLSGGASYNEQFF. The CDR3 coding sequence is TGTGCCAGCAGCCTCTCCGGGGGGGCCTCCTACAATGAGCAGTTCTTC.

This clonotype was seen more than once but under ten times. The V and J genes are TRBV20-1 and TRBJ1-4, with D perhaps matching TRBD1 (5 bases). With 4 bases removed from V and 0 bases from J, the gap between germline ends came to 24 bases. Per the germline V gene, CDR1 is DFQATT and CDR2 is SNEGSKA (reference sequence). The CDR3 spans 19 residues. The chain's CDR3 is CSATDRGVPSPPTNEKLFF. The CDR3, as DNA: TGCAGTGCTACTGACAGAGGAGTTCCTTCACCCCCAACTAATGAAAAACTGTTTTTT.

This clonotype was counted ten times or more. The CDR3 loop is CASSQDSSSPPGVRLNTEAFF. The CDR3 DNA reads as TGCGCCAGCAGCCAAGATTCTTCTTCTCCTCCAGGGGTCAGATTGAACACTGAAGCTTTCTTT. The rearrangement links TRBV4-1 to TRBJ1-1, with D perhaps matching TRBD1 (6 bases). The CDR3 contains 21 residues. Germline V gene data show CDR1 as MGHRA and CDR2 as YSYEKL. The V end lost 0 bases, the J end lost 0 bases, and 26 bases lay between the germline ends.

This rearrangement joins TRBV11-2 to TRBJ2-5; TRBD1 agrees at 8 bases. CDR1 and CDR2 from the germline V gene are SGHAT and FQNNGV. After removal of 5 bases from V and 4 bases from J, the junction contained 6 bases not matched to a gene. CDR3 length: 14 residues. CDR3 bases: TGTGCCAGCAGCAGGACAGGGTTTGGAGAGACCCAGTACTTC. As protein: CASSRTGFGETQYF.

This clonotype was found a few times. The chain has TRBV7-9 and TRBJ1-1; D might be TRBD1 (5 bases). Deletions cut 1 base from V and 5 bases from J, with 20 bases between. The CDR3 sequence is 17 residues long. Looked up from germline, CDR1 is SEHNR and CDR2 is FQNEAQ (reference sequence). CDR3 amino acids: CASSLELGGPRGTEAFF. The CDR3 DNA is TGTGCCAGCAGCTTAGAATTAGGCGGCCCCCGGGGGACTGAAGCTTTCTTT.

This clonotype was picked up many times. The rearrangement links TRBV27 to TRBJ2-3, with 11 nucleotides matching TRBD2. Per the germline V gene, CDR1 is MNHEY and CDR2 is SMNVEV (reference sequence). The CDR3 contains 16 residues. Losses at the gene ends were 5 bases for V and 4 bases for J; bases not matched to a gene: 8. The CDR3 coding sequence is TGTGCCAGCAGTCCCCTAGCGGGGGGTCTTGCAGATACGCAGTATTTT. Its protein is CASSPLAGGLADTQYF.

This clonotype was detected a few times. V and J are TRBV20-1 and TRBJ1-6; D is uncertain. The CDR3 runs 14 residues. V shed 6 bases and J shed 6 bases, with 15 bases lying between them. Germline V lookup: CDR1 DFQATT, CDR2 SNEGSKA (reference sequence). This chain's CDR3 is CSAKGLTLNSPLHF. The CDR3 region has the DNA TGCAGTGCAAAAGGACTGACTCTTAATTCACCCCTCCACTTT.